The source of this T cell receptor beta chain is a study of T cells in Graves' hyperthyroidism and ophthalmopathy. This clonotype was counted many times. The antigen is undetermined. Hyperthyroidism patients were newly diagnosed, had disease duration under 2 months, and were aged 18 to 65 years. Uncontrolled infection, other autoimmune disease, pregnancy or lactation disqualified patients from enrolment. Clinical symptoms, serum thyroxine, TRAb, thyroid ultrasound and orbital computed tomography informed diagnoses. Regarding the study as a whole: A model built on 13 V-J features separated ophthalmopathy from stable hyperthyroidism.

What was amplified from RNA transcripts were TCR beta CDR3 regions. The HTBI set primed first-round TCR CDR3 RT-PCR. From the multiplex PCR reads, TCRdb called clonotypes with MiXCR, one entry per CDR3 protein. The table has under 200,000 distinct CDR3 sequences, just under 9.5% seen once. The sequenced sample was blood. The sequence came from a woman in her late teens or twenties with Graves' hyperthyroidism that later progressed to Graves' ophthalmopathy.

The CDR3 sequence is CATSRDRVTPNNEQFF. As DNA, the CDR3 is TGTGCCACCAGCAGAGACAGGGTTACGCCGAACAATGAGCAGTTCTTC. The J gene is TRBJ2-1, the V gene TRBV15, with a weak D call TRBD1 (5 bases). The length of the CDR3 is 16 residues. Germline CDR1 reads LNHNV; CDR2 reads YYDKDF (reference sequence). Trimming cost V 0 bases and J 5 bases, with 14 bases left between them.